This is a list of T cell receptor beta chains from one sample in a study of Tregs in tolerant kidney transplant recipients. The method was immunoSEQ multiplex PCR; TCRdb's version includes in-frame clones alone and lacks a portion of them. The profile shows tens of thousands of clones, under 95% of them singletons. The source material was Tregs from blood, sampled before the transplant. All receptors come from a human donor who received a combined kidney and bone marrow transplant. Each CDR3 is given with its conserved first and last residue. Each record gives: V gene, J gene, clone size, CDR3 protein. For some rows the clone size is stated as once, few or many, or as a class when expanded; others skip it.

>TRBV19|-|-
CASSMGTGSSSYEQYF
>TRBV2|TRBJ1-1|-
CASTPGQGNTEAFF
>TRBV6-6|TRBJ2-1|-
CASSSDRSNEQFF
>TRBV28|TRBJ1-1|few
CASTAAGGRVTEAFF
>TRBV7-8|TRBJ2-1|once
CASSPSGTSYNEQFF
>TRBV9|TRBJ2-1|-
CASSVGWGLAGYNEQFF
>TRBV7-8|TRBJ1-3|-
CASSLDRRGEVSRGNTIYF
>TRBV28|TRBJ2-7|-
CASSSRRRTAAYEQYF
>TRBV11-2|TRBJ1-4|-
CASSLGYGDEKLFF
>TRBV18|TRBJ2-2|-
CASSPQQGANTGELFF
>TRBV27|TRBJ2-2|-
CASSFYGTKFTGELFF
>TRBV6-5|TRBJ1-2|-
CASSYSGRDGYTF
>TRBV28|TRBJ2-5|few
CASSQGMGKTQYF
>TRBV27|TRBJ2-7|-
CASRPSWLNEQYF
>TRBV7-9|TRBJ2-1|-
CASSFGVAYNEQFF
>TRBV4-1|TRBJ2-5|-
CASSQGPLASVETQYF
>TRBV20-1|TRBJ1-1|-
CSGGGTEAFF
>TRBV7-3|TRBJ2-7|once
CASSRGPSQGEQYF
>TRBV11-2|TRBJ1-2|-
CASSSRQGTNGYTF
>TRBV28|TRBJ2-2|-
CASLQSGWGTTTGELFF
>TRBV10-3|TRBJ2-3|-
CAISDSPALPDTQYF
>TRBV27|TRBJ2-7|-
CASRGGTHSYEQYF
>TRBV28|TRBJ1-1|-
CASSLLARGEAFF
>TRBV30|TRBJ1-1|once
CAWSRSMNTEAFF
>TRBV18|TRBJ2-1|-
CASSPSGTANEQFF
>TRBV7-6|TRBJ1-2|-
CASSPYSNKDNYGYTF
>TRBV9|TRBJ1-4|-
CASSGGAINEKLFF
>TRBV7-9|TRBJ2-1|-
CASSLARGSGVNEQFF
>TRBV4-2|TRBJ2-7|-
CASSQGTSGYTSYEQYF
>TRBV5-1|TRBJ1-4|-
CASSLGEKLFF
>TRBV19|TRBJ2-3|-
CASSKMPGSTDTQYF
>TRBV1|TRBJ2-3|-
CTSSRQGLAGGRNTQYF
>TRBV27|TRBJ1-3|-
CASSQGRTNPIYF
>TRBV6-6|TRBJ2-3|-
CASTKTSGSTDTQYF
>TRBV27|TRBJ2-3|-
CASSFRTSGTDTQYF
>TRBV19|TRBJ2-2|-
CASSMTGGRRTGELFF
>TRBV6-1|TRBJ2-2|-
CASLGRLLTGELFF
>TRBV19|TRBJ2-1|-
CASSMDWTGEQFF
>TRBV11-3|TRBJ2-1|-
CASSLGTSGYNEQFF
>TRBV28|TRBJ2-5|-
CASSSTGTGADQETQYF
>TRBV6-5|TRBJ1-6|-
CASSYSWNSPLHF
>TRBV27|TRBJ1-5|-
CASGSSYQPQHF
>TRBV27|TRBJ1-1|-
CASSPQESTEAFF
>TRBV7-2|TRBJ1-3|-
CASSLDGDRTGNTIYF
>TRBV7-2|TRBJ1-1|once
CASSLDPNTEAFF
>TRBV6-1|TRBJ2-1|-
CASSEAGGLREQFF
>TRBV28|TRBJ2-7|-
CASSPQRNEQYF
>TRBV7-2|TRBJ2-7|-
CASSFAGGAGESYEQYF
>TRBV5-1|-|-
CASSTDRSSYEQYF
>TRBV5-1|TRBJ2-5|-
CASSLVTGTQETQYF
>TRBV7-9|TRBJ1-1|-
CASSVEADTEAFF
>TRBV6-5|TRBJ1-4|-
CASSYSGGQPLFF
>TRBV13|TRBJ2-5|-
CASSLHRQETQYF
>TRBV21-1|TRBJ2-4|-
CASSKGVVQWNLGENIQYF